This is a list of T cell receptor beta chains from one sample in a study of T cells in Graves' hyperthyroidism and ophthalmopathy. Each CDR3 protein gets one entry after TCRdb re-called the multiplex PCR reads with MiXCR. The sample has fewer than 550,000 distinct CDR3 sequences; approximately 14% are singletons. What was sequenced was blood. The receptors were sampled from a woman aged 18 to 35 with Graves' hyperthyroidism. Both conserved end residues are part of each CDR3. Fields, in order: J gene, D gene, V gene, clone size, CDR3 protein, CDR3 DNA. The D gene is left open where the match is weak. Some rows have no size entry. The others give once, few or many, or a class for an expanded clone.

j_call: TRBJ1-1
d_call: NA
v_call: TRBV30
clone_size: NA
cdr3_aa: CAWSWESEAFF
cdr3_nt: TGTGCCTGGAGCTGGGAATCTGAAGCTTTCTTT

j_call: TRBJ2-7
d_call: NA
v_call: TRBV7-6
clone_size: many
cdr3_aa: CASSFNPSYEQYF
cdr3_nt: TGTGCCAGCAGCTTCAACCCCTCCTACGAGCAGTACTTC

j_call: TRBJ1-4
d_call: NA
v_call: TRBV7-8
clone_size: many
cdr3_aa: CASSLTVVRTNEKLFF
cdr3_nt: TGTGCCAGCAGCTTAACAGTCGTGCGGACTAATGAAAAACTGTTTTTT

j_call: TRBJ1-6
d_call: NA
v_call: TRBV12-3/TRBV12-4
clone_size: NA
cdr3_aa: CASSLGTTDSPLHF
cdr3_nt: TGTGCCAGCAGTTTAGGCACCACTGATTCACCCCTCCACTTT

j_call: TRBJ1-5
d_call: TRBD1
v_call: TRBV7-8
clone_size: many
cdr3_aa: CASSQLTGGGQPQHF
cdr3_nt: TGTGCCAGCAGCCAATTAACAGGGGGAGGGCAGCCCCAGCATTTT

j_call: TRBJ2-5
d_call: TRBD1
v_call: TRBV20-1
clone_size: few
cdr3_aa: CSAGQGAGKTQYF
cdr3_nt: TGCAGTGCTGGACAGGGGGCCGGGAAGACCCAGTACTTC

j_call: TRBJ2-5
d_call: NA
v_call: TRBV7-9
clone_size: NA
cdr3_aa: CASGTETQYF
cdr3_nt: TGTGCCAGCGGAACGGAGACCCAGTACTTC

j_call: TRBJ2-5
d_call: TRBD1
v_call: TRBV24-1
clone_size: NA
cdr3_aa: CATSDSGQGGETQYF
cdr3_nt: TGTGCCACCAGTGACAGCGGACAGGGCGGCGAGACCCAGTACTTC

j_call: TRBJ2-5
d_call: NA
v_call: TRBV28
clone_size: many
cdr3_aa: CASHRWGETQYF
cdr3_nt: TGTGCCAGTCACAGGTGGGGGGAGACCCAGTACTTC

j_call: TRBJ1-1
d_call: NA
v_call: TRBV6-1
clone_size: few
cdr3_aa: CASSQTWSTEAFF
cdr3_nt: TGTGCCAGCAGTCAGACATGGAGCACTGAAGCTTTCTTT

j_call: TRBJ1-2
d_call: NA
v_call: TRBV6-1
clone_size: many
cdr3_aa: CASRESTGSGYTF
cdr3_nt: TGTGCCAGCAGGGAATCAACCGGTTCCGGCTACACCTTC

j_call: TRBJ2-7
d_call: NA
v_call: TRBV5-6
clone_size: few
cdr3_aa: CASSWTSRAGAYEQYF
cdr3_nt: TGTGCCAGCAGCTGGACGTCCCGGGCAGGGGCCTACGAGCAGTACTTC

j_call: TRBJ2-3
d_call: NA
v_call: TRBV7-2
clone_size: many
cdr3_aa: CASSLASTGTQYF
cdr3_nt: TGTGCCAGCAGCTTAGCCTCTACGGGTACGCAGTATTTT

j_call: TRBJ2-3
d_call: NA
v_call: TRBV11-1
clone_size: many
cdr3_aa: CASSLVTRSDFFDTQYF
cdr3_nt: TGTGCCAGCAGCTTAGTAACCCGGTCGGATTTTTTCGATACGCAGTATTTT

j_call: TRBJ2-2
d_call: NA
v_call: TRBV20-1
clone_size: few
cdr3_aa: CSASGLKWGPGELFF
cdr3_nt: TGCAGTGCTAGCGGACTCAAGTGGGGCCCCGGGGAGCTGTTTTTT

j_call: TRBJ2-5
d_call: NA
v_call: TRBV11-3
clone_size: many
cdr3_aa: CASSSERGRETQYF
cdr3_nt: TGTGCCAGCAGCTCGGAGAGGGGTCGAGAGACCCAGTACTTC

j_call: TRBJ2-5
d_call: TRBD1
v_call: TRBV7-9
clone_size: many
cdr3_aa: CASSKDRGGETQYF
cdr3_nt: TGTGCCAGCAGCAAGGACAGGGGAGGCGAGACCCAGTACTTC

j_call: TRBJ2-7
d_call: NA
v_call: TRBV5-1
clone_size: many
cdr3_aa: CASSPFLYEQYF
cdr3_nt: TGCGCCAGCAGCCCATTCCTCTACGAGCAGTACTTC

j_call: TRBJ1-1
d_call: NA
v_call: TRBV20-1
clone_size: NA
cdr3_aa: CSAREGGSEAFF
cdr3_nt: TGCAGTGCTAGAGAGGGGGGTTCTGAAGCTTTCTTT

j_call: TRBJ2-1
d_call: NA
v_call: TRBV18
clone_size: NA
cdr3_aa: CASSPGDPYNEQFF
cdr3_nt: TGTGCCAGCTCACCGGGGGACCCCTACAATGAGCAGTTCTTC

j_call: TRBJ1-6
d_call: TRBD1
v_call: TRBV6-1
clone_size: NA
cdr3_aa: CASSSRTGRGSPLHF
cdr3_nt: TGTGCCAGCAGTTCCCGGACGGGCAGGGGGTCACCCCTCCACTTT

j_call: TRBJ1-1
d_call: TRBD1
v_call: TRBV29-1
clone_size: once
cdr3_aa: CSASGQGNTEAFF
cdr3_nt: TGCAGCGCCTCGGGACAGGGGAACACTGAAGCTTTCTTT

j_call: TRBJ1-4
d_call: NA
v_call: TRBV27
clone_size: NA
cdr3_aa: CASSFLPGAGENLFF
cdr3_nt: TGTGCCAGCAGTTTTCTTCCAGGGGCGGGGGAAAACCTGTTTTTT

j_call: TRBJ2-7
d_call: TRBD2
v_call: TRBV7-6
clone_size: many
cdr3_aa: CASSSSSGRAYEQYF
cdr3_nt: TGTGCCAGCAGCTCATCGAGCGGGAGGGCCTACGAGCAGTACTTC

j_call: TRBJ2-7
d_call: NA
v_call: TRBV5-6
clone_size: many
cdr3_aa: CASSLTESSYEQYF
cdr3_nt: TGTGCCAGCAGCTTGACGGAATCCTCCTACGAGCAGTACTTC

j_call: TRBJ2-7
d_call: NA
v_call: TRBV24-1
clone_size: NA
cdr3_aa: CATSSTSGEQYF
cdr3_nt: TGTGCCACCAGTTCGACTTCGGGCGAGCAGTACTTC

j_call: TRBJ2-1
d_call: NA
v_call: TRBV28
clone_size: many
cdr3_aa: CASGGLSYNEQFF
cdr3_nt: TGTGCCAGCGGGGGGCTCTCCTACAATGAGCAGTTCTTC

j_call: TRBJ2-1
d_call: TRBD2
v_call: TRBV20-1
clone_size: NA
cdr3_aa: CSARDVKGLAVNEQFF
cdr3_nt: TGCAGTGCTAGAGATGTGAAGGGACTAGCCGTCAATGAGCAGTTCTTC

j_call: TRBJ2-1
d_call: TRBD1
v_call: TRBV15
clone_size: few
cdr3_aa: CATSRAVTGGSNEQFF
cdr3_nt: TGTGCCACCAGCAGAGCTGTGACAGGGGGATCCAATGAGCAGTTCTTC